One sample yielded the 18 T cell receptor beta chains listed below, sequenced in a study of T cell changes during pregnancy in multiple sclerosis. Libraries were prepared by immunoSEQ multiplex PCR; TCRdb keeps only in-frame clonotypes and omits some of them. The profile shows about 110,000 clones, approximately 90% of them singletons. The sample here was peripheral blood, taken in the third trimester of pregnancy. The receptors come from a female donor with multiple sclerosis, enrolled in a pregnancy study.

The chain combines TRBV30 with TRBJ1-2; TRBD1 is a possible D gene (5 bases). The germline CDR1 and CDR2 sequences are GTSNPN and SVGIG (reference sequence). There are 16 residues in the CDR3. Trimming pared 2 bases from V and 3 bases from J, leaving 19 bases between. The CDR3 nucleotides read TGTGCCTGGAGTACGGGACTTGACCCCCAGTACTATGGCTACACCTTC. Encoded protein: CAWSTGLDPQYYGYTF.

J is TRBJ1-2 and V is TRBV28; D not certain. The CDR3 contains 15 residues. Germline CDR1 reads MDHEN; CDR2 reads SYDVKM. The V and J ends lost 3 bases and 6 bases respectively, with 17 bases between them. CDR3 DNA: TGTGCCAGCAGTTTTACCCAGGAACGGGATAATGGCTACACCTTC. Protein: CASSFTQERDNGYTF.

A single count supports this clone. V usage is TRBV19 and J usage is TRBJ2-1; D possibly corresponds to TRBD2 (6 bases). Trimming shortened V by 6 bases and J by 2 bases, and 17 bases separated the two germline ends. In germline, CDR1 is LNHDA, CDR2 SQIVND (reference sequence). CDR3 length equals 16 residues. The CDR3 DNA reads as TGTGCCAGTAGCGACTCCGGGACTGCCCCCTACAATGAGCAGTTCTTC. This codes for CASSDSGTAPYNEQFF. Supplemented by reference TRBV19 and TRBJ2-1, the full variable domain reads DGGITQSPKYLFRKEGQNVTLSCEQNLNHDAMYWYRQDPGQGLRLIYYSQIVNDFQKGDIAEGYSVSREKKESFPLTVTSAQKNPTAFYLCASSDSGTAPYNEQFFGPGTRLTVL.

The chain employs TRBV9 and TRBJ1-3, with TRBD1 matching 7 bases. The CDR3 has 15 amino acids. The trim removed 0 bases at V and 4 bases at J, leaving 4 bases unmatched. Germline values: CDR1 SGDLS, CDR2 YYNGEE. CDR3 protein: CASSVGDSGGNTIYF. CDR3 nucleotides: TGTGCCAGCAGCGTAGGGGACAGTGGAGGAAACACCATATATTTT.

This chain joins TRBV10-3 and TRBJ1-5; D call uncertain. This CDR3 is 14 amino acids long. Germline V gene lookup returns CDR1 ENHRY and CDR2 SYGVKD. V dropped 3 bases and J dropped 2 bases, with 8 bases sitting between them. DNA for the CDR3: TGTGCCATCAGTGAACCCGGGGGCAATCAGCCCCAGCATTTT. It encodes CAISEPGGNQPQHF.

For the CDR3, the DNA is TGCGCCAGCAGCCAAGGGATGGATGAGGGAACTAATGAAAAACTGTTTTTT. Its protein is CASSQGMDEGTNEKLFF. V is TRBV4-1 and J is TRBJ1-4; D remains unclear. V was shortened by 1 base and J by 1 base, with 13 bases between the two germline ends. This CDR3 is built from 17 residues. Germline CDR1 is MGHRA and CDR2 is YSYEKL.

The V gene is TRBV7-9, the J gene TRBJ1-1, with D tentatively TRBD1 (6 bases). CDR3 length: 13 residues. Looked up from germline, CDR1 is SEHNR and CDR2 is FQNEAQ (reference sequence). V shed 1 base and J shed 11 bases, with 14 bases lying between them. The CDR3 DNA follows: TGTGCCAGCAGCTTAGAGGGGGGGATGAGGGCTTTCTTT. Translation: CASSLEGGMRAFF.

V gene TRBV29-1 combines with J gene TRBJ2-7; 7 nucleotides line up with TRBD1. CDR3 length equals 15 residues. Germline V gives CDR1 SQVTM, CDR2 ANQGSEA. Losses at the gene ends were 4 bases for V and 0 bases for J; bases not matched to a gene: 9. DNA for the CDR3: TGCAGCGTTGCTTACAGGGGCCCGAGCTCCTACGAGCAGTACTTC. Translating it yields CSVAYRGPSSYEQYF.

The J gene is TRBJ2-1, the V gene TRBV2; 9 nucleotides agree with TRBD1. Germline V gene data show CDR1 as SNHLY and CDR2 as FYNNEI. V lost 7 bases, J lost 7 bases, and 11 bases stayed unmatched. CDR3 length: 15 amino acids. In DNA form, the CDR3 reads TGTGCCAGCACTGGGAGGACAGGGGATTCGAATGAGCAGTTCTTC. It is translated as CASTGRTGDSNEQFF.

The gene calls are TRBV19 and TRBJ1-5, with 9 nucleotides matching TRBD1. J was trimmed by 7 bases and V by 7 bases; bases with no gene match: 11. Germline CDR1 is LNHDA and CDR2 is SQIVND (reference sequence). CDR3 length: 15 residues. CDR3 region: CASTLRGTGNQPQHF. Written as DNA, the CDR3 is TGTGCCAGTACTCTCCGAGGGACAGGGAACCAGCCCCAGCATTTT.

This clone was detected only a few times. This chain links TRBV7-2 with TRBJ1-1; D is ambiguous. CDR3 length equals 15 residues. Trimming left V 2 bases short and J 0 bases short, with 10 bases between. Germline values: CDR1 SGHTA, CDR2 FQGNSA. CDR3 region: CASSLLNSMNTEAFF. The CDR3 bases are TGTGCCAGCAGCTTACTGAACAGCATGAACACTGAAGCTTTCTTT.

The DNA for the CDR3 is TGTGCCAGCAACCTCAGAGGGGTAGCGGACACTGAAGCTTTCTTT. It specifies CASNLRGVADTEAFF. The chain is built from TRBV7-3 and TRBJ1-1, with D possibly being TRBD1 (5 bases). The V end was cut by 7 bases, the J end by 3 bases, with 18 bases between. CDR3 size: 15 residues. Germline V gives CDR1 SGHTA, CDR2 FQGTGA.

This chain uses TRBV9 with TRBJ2-2; 8 bases line up with TRBD1. Germline V gene lookup returns CDR1 SGDLS and CDR2 YYNGEE. The CDR3 is made up of 16 amino acids. The ends lost 3 bases at V and 2 bases at J; junction bases unmatched: 6. The CDR3 coding sequence is TGTGCCAGCAGCGGACTTCCAGGGGGCAACACCGGGGAGCTGTTTTTT. Amino acids: CASSGLPGGNTGELFF.

This chain connects TRBV7-9 to TRBJ2-3; TRBD1 agrees at 7 bases. This CDR3 spans 16 amino acids. In germline, CDR1 is SEHNR, CDR2 FQNEAQ (reference sequence). The V and J ends lost 5 bases and 2 bases, in that order; junction bases with no gene match: 10. The CDR3 reads CASSTYRGVYTDTQYF. DNA for the CDR3: TGTGCCAGCAGCACCTACAGGGGCGTATACACAGATACGCAGTATTTT. The whole variable domain, remainder taken from reference TRBV7-9 and TRBJ2-3, is DTGVSQNPRHKITKRGQNVTFRCDPISEHNRLYWYRQTLGQGPEFLTYFQNEAQLEKSRLLSDRFSAERPKGSFSTLEIQRTEQGDSAMYLCASSTYRGVYTDTQYFGPGTRLTVL.

The chain has TRBV21-1 and TRBJ2-7; the table's D gene call, TRBD2, was not cross checked with the DNA. TRBV21-1 is annotated as a pseudogene. This CDR3 has 18 amino acids. The chain's CDR3 is CASSKGEEDRGPFYEQYF. The CDR3, as DNA: TGTGCCAGCAGCAAAGGGGAGGAGGACCGGGGTCCTTTTTACGAGCAGTACTTC.

The rearrangement joins TRBV19 to TRBJ2-3; D call uncertain. With 3 bases removed from V and 2 bases from J, the gap between germline ends came to 9 bases. This CDR3 spans 14 amino acids. Germline values: CDR1 LNHDA, CDR2 SQIVND (reference sequence). The CDR3 spells CASSINSPTDTQYF. Here the CDR3 DNA reads TGTGCCAGTAGTATTAACAGTCCCACAGATACGCAGTATTTT.

The V and J genes are TRBV6-5 and TRBJ2-7; D unresolved. In germline, CDR1 is MNHEY, CDR2 SVGAGI. CDR3 length: 15 amino acids. V lost 2 bases, J lost 4 bases, and 15 bases lay in between. The CDR3 DNA follows: TGTGCCAGCAGTTACGGAGCCTACCAGATTTACGAGCAGTACTTC. It encodes CASSYGAYQIYEQYF.

V is TRBV19 and J is TRBJ1-2; possible D gene TRBD1, 5 bases. The V gene's germline CDR1 is LNHDA and CDR2 SQIVND (reference sequence). CDR3 size: 15 residues. V lost 0 bases and J lost 7, with 15 bases in between. Here the CDR3 DNA reads TGTGCCAGTAGTATAGACTGGGAAGGGGCCTCTGGCTACACCTTC. It specifies CASSIDWEGASGYTF. Full variable domain (outside the CDR3, taken from reference TRBV19 and TRBJ1-2): DGGITQSPKYLFRKEGQNVTLSCEQNLNHDAMYWYRQDPGQGLRLIYYSQIVNDFQKGDIAEGYSVSREKKESFPLTVTSAQKNPTAFYLCASSIDWEGASGYTFGSGTRLTVV.